These 8 T cell receptor beta chains share one sample of origin, sequenced in a study of T cells in Graves' hyperthyroidism and ophthalmopathy. From RNA transcripts, TCR beta CDR3 regions were amplified. Carried out on the TCR CDR3, a first-round RT-PCR used the HTBI primer set. TCRdb reprocessed the multiplex PCR reads via MiXCR and lists one record per CDR3 protein. The top ten clones hold 45% to 55% of a sample with a few hundred thousand distinct CDR3 sequences, over 15% of them seen once. The sample consisted of blood. The receptors were sampled from a woman in her forties or fifties with Graves' hyperthyroidism.

Note on this clonotype: Because it lacks the conserved phenylalanine or tryptophan at the end, this CDR3 is likely a read error. The genes are TRBV4-1 and TRBJ2-7; D unclear. Germline V gives CDR1 MGHRA, CDR2 YSYEKL. The CDR3 consists of 15 residues. V shed 3 bases and J shed 7 bases, with 19 bases lying between them. The CDR3 coding sequence is TGCGCCAGCAGCCACCTACAAACCCGGCTCGTTGAGCAGTACTTA. Its protein is CASSHLQTRLVEQYL.

This rearrangement joins TRBV20-1 to TRBJ2-1; 8 bases line up with TRBD2. This CDR3 comprises 15 residues. Trimming at V came to 3 bases and at J to 8 bases, leaving 12 bases not matched to a gene. Germline V gene sequence: CDR1 DFQATT, CDR2 SNEGSKA (reference sequence). The CDR3 DNA reads as TGCAGTGCTAGGAAAGTAAGCGGGAGTTACGATGAGCAGTTCTTC. Its translation: CSARKVSGSYDEQFF.

The table lists this clonotype with many counts. The chain employs TRBV6-1 and TRBJ2-7; 9 bases map to TRBD1. The CDR3 totals 14 residues. Losses at the gene ends were 1 base for V and 2 bases for J; bases not matched to a gene: 0. Looked up from germline, CDR1 is MNHNS and CDR2 is SASEGT. CDR3 residues: CASSEGQGAYEQYV. The CDR3 region has the DNA TGTGCCAGCAGTGAAGGACAGGGGGCCTACGAGCAGTACGTC.

Ten or more counts support this clonotype. The chain is built from TRBV5-1 and TRBJ2-1, with D perhaps TRBD2 (7 bases). This CDR3 comprises 15 residues. CDR1 and CDR2 from the germline V gene are SGHRS and YFSETQ. The V end lost 7 bases, the J end lost 0 bases, and 14 bases lay between the germline ends. The CDR3 DNA reads as TGCGCCAGCGAGGGGGGGGATAGCTCCTACAATGAGCAGTTCTTC. Amino acids: CASEGGDSSYNEQFF.

This chain links TRBV6-5 with TRBJ1-2; D might be TRBD1 (5 bases). Germline V CDR1 and CDR2: MNHEY, SVGAGI. The length of the CDR3 is 14 residues. V lost 2 bases and J lost 6, with 13 bases in between. CDR3 in amino acids: CASSYGGTHDGYTF. The CDR3 region has the DNA TGTGCCAGCAGTTACGGGGGGACTCACGATGGCTACACCTTC.

This clonotype was seen ten or more times. J is TRBJ1-1 and V is TRBV12-3 or TRBV12-4, with TRBD1 matching 9 bases. CDR3 length equals 16 residues. The trim removed 4 bases at V and 5 bases at J, leaving 11 bases unmatched. CDR3 sequence reads: CASSSRQGVVGTEAFF. In nucleotides, the CDR3 is TGTGCCAGCAGTTCTCGACAGGGGGTTGTAGGGACTGAAGCTTTCTTT.

This clonotype was counted many times. The V gene is TRBV2, the J gene TRBJ2-1; 12 bases line up with TRBD2. Germline V CDR1 and CDR2: SNHLY, FYNNEI. CDR3 size: 18 residues. CDR3 coding DNA: TGTGCTACTAGGGAGGGACTAGCGGGTCTACCCCTATGGGATGAGCAGTTCTTC. It translates to CATREGLAGLPLWDEQFF.

This rearrangement joins TRBV30 to TRBJ2-7; a weak D match, TRBD1 (6 bases). Trimming cost V 4 bases and J 5 bases, with 21 bases left between them. The CDR3 extends over 15 amino acids. CDR1 and CDR2 from the germline V gene are GTSNPN and SVGIG (reference sequence). In DNA, the CDR3 is TGTGCCTGGACTCGACAGGCTCTACCTGAGGACGAGCAGTACTTC. This codes for CAWTRQALPEDEQYF. Drawing the rest from reference TRBV30 and TRBJ2-7, the complete variable domain is SQTIHQWPATLVQPVGSPLSLECTVEGTSNPNLYWYRQAAGRGLQLLFYSVGIGQISSEVPQNLSASRPQDRQFILSSKKLLLSDSGFYLCAWTRQALPEDEQYFGPGTRLTVT.